This is a list of T cell receptor beta chains from one sample in a study of cytomegalovirus exposure and HLA in healthy donors. Sequenced by immunoSEQ multiplex PCR; TCRdb stores in-frame clones only, minus some. Its clone listing holds about 200,000 clones. Source material: PBMCs. These receptors all come from a young man in good health and CMV-seronegative. CDR3s include the opening cysteine and the closing phenylalanine or tryptophan. A D gene is named only where the DNA matches it firmly.

cdr3_length,v_call,d_call,j_call,cdr3_aa,cdr3_nt
13,TRBV5-1,.,TRBJ2-7,CASSLARSYEQYF,TGCGCCAGCAGCTTGGCCCGCTCCTACGAGCAGTACTTC
13,TRBV6-1,TRBD1,TRBJ1-1,CASSATGSTEAFF,TGTGCCAGCAGCGCGACAGGGTCCACTGAAGCTTTCTTT
12,TRBV9,.,TRBJ1-1,CASSSTDTEAFF,TGTGCCAGCAGCTCCACAGACACTGAAGCTTTCTTT
15,TRBV5-1,TRBD2,TRBJ2-7,CASSEGTSGMYEQYF,TGCGCCAGCAGCGAAGGGACTAGCGGGATGTACGAGCAGTACTTC
14,TRBV7-2,TRBD1,TRBJ2-7,CASSLWTGSYEQYF,TGTGCCAGCAGCCTGTGGACAGGCTCCTACGAGCAGTACTTC
16,TRBV6-1,TRBD2,TRBJ2-5,CASSGGGSGNQETQYF,TGTGCCAGCAGTGGGGGGGGTAGCGGGAACCAAGAGACCCAGTACTTC
15,TRBV6-1,TRBD1,TRBJ1-5,CASRRQQGAVQPQHF,TGTGCCAGCAGACGTCAGCAGGGGGCGGTTCAGCCCCAGCATTTT
11,TRBV4-2,.,TRBJ2-7,CASSREGHQYF,TGTGCCAGCAGCCGCGAGGGACACCAGTACTTC
16,TRBV10-1,TRBD1,TRBJ2-1,CASSESRGTGTNEQFF,TGCGCCAGCAGTGAGTCTCGAGGGACAGGGACCAATGAGCAGTTCTTC
13,TRBV9,TRBD2,TRBJ2-1,CASSPGGSNEQFF,TGTGCCAGCAGCCCCGGGGGGAGCAATGAGCAGTTCTTC
15,TRBV7-2,TRBD1,TRBJ1-2,CASSLGQGANYGYTF,TGTGCCAGCAGCTTAGGACAGGGGGCTAACTATGGCTACACCTTC
14,TRBV11-3,.,TRBJ2-6,CASSRTRGANVLTF,TGTGCCAGCAGCCGTACTAGAGGGGCCAACGTCCTGACTTTC
10,TRBV20-1,.,TRBJ1-2,CSALTNGYTF,TGCAGTGCATTGACTAATGGCTACACCTTC
16,TRBV4-3,TRBD1,TRBJ2-7,CASSHKDRGDRDEQYF,TGCGCCAGCAGCCATAAAGACAGGGGCGATCGCGACGAGCAGTACTTC
14,TRBV7-7,TRBD2,TRBJ2-3,CASSPGLAPDTQYF,TGTGCCAGCAGCCCAGGACTAGCTCCAGATACGCAGTATTTT
16,TRBV30,.,TRBJ1-3,CAWSRPNRVSGNTIYF,TGTGCCTGGAGCAGACCTAACAGGGTCTCTGGAAACACCATATATTTT
19,TRBV7-2,TRBD1,TRBJ1-6,CASSLGAGTAFSYNSPLHF,TGTGCCAGCAGCTTAGGGGCTGGGACAGCCTTCTCCTATAATTCACCCCTCCACTTT
14,TRBV4-1,.,TRBJ1-4,CASSLDWRDEKLFF,TGCGCCAGCAGCCTGGACTGGCGGGATGAAAAACTGTTTTTT
13,TRBV28,.,TRBJ1-4,CASSAATNEKLFF,TGTGCCAGCTCGGCGGCGACTAATGAAAAACTGTTTTTT
16,TRBV7-9,TRBD1,TRBJ1-1,CASSSRPDRANTEAFF,TGTGCCAGCAGCTCACGTCCGGACAGGGCGAACACTGAAGCTTTCTTT
17,TRBV10-1,TRBD2,TRBJ2-1,CASSDTSDRGGSYEQFF,TGCGCCAGCAGTGACACATCGGACCGCGGGGGTTCGTATGAGCAGTTCTTC
17,TRBV4-3,.,TRBJ1-5,CASSQDRGGAGNQPQHF,TGCGCCAGCAGCCAAGATCGGGGAGGGGCGGGCAATCAGCCCCAGCATTTT
16,TRBV5-1,.,TRBJ2-5,CASSPSGAGVQETQYF,TGCGCCAGCAGCCCCTCCGGAGCGGGCGTTCAAGAGACCCAGTACTTC
15,TRBV7-6,.,TRBJ2-1,CASSLEVDFYNEQFF,TGTGCCAGCAGCTTGGAAGTGGACTTCTACAATGAGCAGTTCTTC
14,TRBV6-6,.,TRBJ1-6,CASFPGQYNSPLHF,TGTGCCAGCTTCCCGGGACAATATAATTCACCCCTCCACTTT
14,TRBV19,TRBD1,TRBJ1-5,CASSADRGLSAQHF,TGTGCCAGTAGTGCGGACAGGGGGCTTTCAGCCCAGCATTTT
15,TRBV18,.,TRBJ2-3,CASSIFTGEADTQYF,TGTGCCAGCTCAATATTCACGGGAGAGGCAGATACGCAGTATTTT
13,TRBV6-5,.,TRBJ1-2,CASSDHEDYGYTF,TGTGCCAGCAGTGACCACGAGGACTATGGCTACACCTTC
12,TRBV10-3,.,TRBJ1-1,CAIKAGNTEAFF,TGTGCCATCAAGGCGGGCAACACTGAAGCTTTCTTT
15,TRBV2,TRBD1,TRBJ2-3,CATRTGAVSTDTQYF,TGTGCCACCAGGACAGGGGCCGTTTCCACAGATACGCAGTATTTT
15,TRBV5-1,.,TRBJ2-1,CASLKTGDSYNEQFF,TGCGCCAGCTTAAAGACAGGAGATTCCTACAATGAGCAGTTCTTC
17,TRBV5-4,TRBD2,TRBJ2-3,CASSGGTSGVPTDTQYF,TGTGCCAGCAGCGGCGGGACTAGCGGGGTTCCCACAGATACGCAGTATTTT
14,TRBV4-3,.,TRBJ2-1,CASSQDRGYNEQFF,TGCGCCAGCAGCCAAGATCGAGGGTACAATGAGCAGTTCTTC
14,TRBV4-2,.,TRBJ1-1,CASSQPTRNTEAFF,TGTGCCAGCAGCCAACCGACACGGAACACTGAAGCTTTCTTT
12,TRBV30,.,TRBJ2-7,CAWSPHRDTEYF,TGTGCCTGGAGTCCCCACCGGGACACGGAGTACTTC
13,TRBV2,.,TRBJ2-7,CASRFDRTGEQYF,TGTGCCAGCAGATTCGACAGAACGGGCGAGCAGTACTTC
14,TRBV4-1,TRBD1,TRBJ1-2,CASSHGQGVYGYTF,TGCGCCAGCAGCCACGGACAGGGGGTCTATGGCTACACCTTC
16,TRBV30,TRBD2,TRBJ2-7,CAWSPPGTRVRYEQYF,TGTGCCTGGAGCCCCCCCGGGACTAGGGTCCGGTACGAGCAGTACTTC
17,TRBV6-4,TRBD2,TRBJ2-1,CASSALGTSGVLNEQFF,TGTGCCAGCAGTGCCCTCGGGACTAGCGGGGTGCTCAATGAGCAGTTCTTC
12,TRBV9,TRBD2,TRBJ2-3,CASSGREGRVNF,TGTGCCAGCAGCGGTAGGGAGGGCAGGGTGAATTTT
15,TRBV10-3,.,TRBJ1-2,CAISPSVLLVYGYTF,TGTGCCATCAGTCCCTCTGTTCTATTGGTCTATGGCTACACCTTC